This is a list of T cell receptor beta chains from one sample in a study of patients and donors after allogeneic stem cell transplantation. TCRdb re-called the RT-PCR reads with MiXCR, one entry per CDR3 protein. The sample lists about 410,000 distinct CDR3 sequences; 16% were seen once. The sample consisted of blood, either unsorted or a sorted T cell fraction (not recorded which). These receptors all stem from a human donor who was either an allogeneic HSCT recipient or a stem cell or donor lymphocyte infusion donor (not recorded which). It is not recorded whose cells these are; they may come from a transplant donor. Each CDR3 is given with its conserved first and last residue. D genes are given only for firm matches. Rows may omit the clone size; those that give it use once, few, many or a size class.

>TRBV19|TRBJ1-1|few|NA
TGTGCCAGTAGTATAGAAAACACGGGGAACACTGAAGCTTTCTTT
CASSIENTGNTEAFF
>TRBV3-1|TRBJ1-1|many|TRBD1
TGTGCCAGCAGCCGATTGACCGGGACAGGGGTCCCTAACACTGAAGCTTTCTTT
CASSRLTGTGVPNTEAFF
>TRBV6-5|TRBJ1-1|few|NA
TGTGCCAGCAGTTACCTCCCTAGACCGGGGGCGAGCCCTCCTGAAGCTTTCTTT
CASSYLPRPGASPPEAFF
>TRBV15|TRBJ1-2|few|NA
TGTGCCACCAGCAGTTCCCGGGAGGGGGGAGGCTACACCTTC
CATSSSREGGGYTF
>TRBV10-3|TRBJ2-7|NA|NA
TGTGCCATCAGTGAGAGTTACGGGCAGTACTTC
CAISESYGQYF
>TRBV14|TRBJ2-4|NA|TRBD2
TGTGCCAGCAGCCAACTAGCGGGAGACGACAAAAACATTCAGTACTTC
CASSQLAGDDKNIQYF
>TRBV7-3|TRBJ2-3|NA|NA
TGTGCCAGCAGCTTACCGTGGGACTCAGGAACAGATACGCAGTATTTT
CASSLPWDSGTDTQYF
>TRBV19|TRBJ2-2|few|NA
TGTGCCAGTACCCAGCTAACCGGGGAGCTGTTTTTT
CASTQLTGELFF
>TRBV20-1|TRBJ2-1|NA|TRBD2
TGCAGTGCTAGACCTAGCGGGAGGGCCTTAAATGAGCAGTTCTTC
CSARPSGRALNEQFF
>TRBV19|TRBJ1-4|NA|NA
TGTGCCACCAATAGGGGGGGCGGTGAAAAACTGTTTTTT
CATNRGGGEKLFF
>TRBV5-1|TRBJ2-7|many|TRBD1
TGCGCCAGCAGCATGACCGGGACAGGGCCATACGAGCAGTACTTC
CASSMTGTGPYEQYF
>TRBV11-1|TRBJ2-2|few|TRBD1
TGTGCCAGCAGCTTCCGGGACAGGGGGCCGAAAGCGAACACCGGGGAGCTGTTTTTT
CASSFRDRGPKANTGELFF
>TRBV20-1|TRBJ2-6|NA|NA
TGCAGTGCTAACAGGCCCCGGGGAATAACTTTCTCTGGGGCCAACGTCCTGACTTTC
CSANRPRGITFSGANVLTF
>TRBV10-3|TRBJ1-2|NA|NA
TGTGCCAGCGAAAGGGGGGCGGAAGGCTACACCTTC
CASERGAEGYTF
>TRBV12-3/TRBV12-4|TRBJ2-3|many|NA
TGTGCCAGCAGTTTTTATGACAGACCCCATACGCAGTATTTT
CASSFYDRPHTQYF
>TRBV29-1|TRBJ2-6|many|NA
TGCAGCGTTGTTGCAGCCTCTGGGGCCAACGTCCTGACTTTC
CSVVAASGANVLTF
>TRBV15|TRBJ2-3|NA|NA
TGTGCCACCAGCAGAGTTGGGACGCAGTATTTT
CATSRVGTQYF